The present entry profiles one TCR beta chain with its context. Antigen: not known. The data were taken from a study of blood T cells in healthy people across ages. Study observations and caveats: Per-million-T-cell TCR beta diversity fell roughly linearly with age. A strong correlation between TCR beta diversity and naive T cell percentage was seen.

Isolation recovered at least 6.5 million PBMCs from every sample. Primed by a sample-barcoded 5' primer and a J-beta primer mix, a second PCR proceeded for about 6 to 12 cycles. Each of the samples gave a minimum of 3 million paired-end reads that contained CDR3. TCRdb used MiXCR to reprocess the 5' RACE reads, holding one entry per CDR3 protein. Here the sample spans about 1,000,000 distinct CDR3 sequences, 35% to 55% being singletons. This clonotype originated in a woman aged 55 to 70 in good health. Specimen: blood.

The CDR3 DNA follows: TGCGCCAGCAGCCTATCAGACGGGGGTAGGGGCAGGGAGACCCAGTACTTC. Protein sequence: CASSLSDGGRGRETQYF. The V call is TRBV4-1, the J call TRBJ2-5; tentative D call: TRBD2 (6 bases). The length of the CDR3 is 17 residues. The germline CDR1 and CDR2 sequences are MGHRA and YSYEKL. V lost 4 bases and J 5 bases, leaving 23 bases between the germline ends.